This TCR beta chain was identified in a study of blood T cell repertoires in COVID-19. About the research overall: Samples taken during acute and convalescent COVID-19 were collected in the United States, Italy and Spain.

TCRdb's table, derived via immunoSEQ multiplex PCR, lists solely in-frame clones and lacks some. Among 150,000 to 200,000 clones listed, 90% were seen once. The receptor comes from a man aged 45-65 years with acute or convalescent COVID-19. Sequenced sample: peripheral blood.

CDR3 sequence: CASSRVEGALDWTNQPQHF. The CDR3 DNA sequence: TGTGCCAGCAGCCGCGTAGAGGGGGCATTGGATTGGACGAATCAGCCCCAGCATTTT. The chain recombines TRBV7-9 with TRBJ1-5; 7 nucleotides match TRBD1. Germline V lookup: CDR1 SEHNR, CDR2 FQNEAQ (reference sequence). This CDR3 spans 19 amino acids. The V and J ends lost 5 bases and 4 bases, in that order; junction bases with no gene match: 20.